What follows is one TCR beta chain and its context. Its specificity is not known. The data stem from a study of cytomegalovirus exposure and HLA in healthy donors. Points from the study as a whole: Confirmation in vitro established that a few CMV-associated chains were specific for CMV antigens. In a later analysis, TCR beta V- and J-gene trimming was associated with a missense DCLRE1C variant. Reportedly, cytomegalovirus status was diagnosed with high sensitivity and specificity.

A multiplex PCR was run with 60 Vbeta primers and 13 Jbeta primers. Clones were read by immunoSEQ multiplex PCR, and TCRdb kept only the in-frame ones, dropping some. The sample records about 170,000 clones, about 82% being singletons. The CDR3 has 15 amino acids. The germline CDR1 and CDR2 sequences are SGHTS and YDEGEE. The J segment lost 5 bases and the V segment lost 4 bases, leaving 8 bases of the junction unmatched. The sequenced material came from PBMCs. The genes are TRBV5-8 and TRBJ1-5, with 8 bases fitting TRBD1. The receptor's source is a female donor in good health and CMV-seronegative. CDR3 nucleotides: TGTGCCAGCAGCCATACTGGACAGGGATATCAGCCCCAGCATTTT. Protein product: CASSHTGQGYQPQHF.